The 14 T cell receptor beta chains below come from one sample, sequenced in a study of Graves' ophthalmopathy and Graves' hyperthyroidism. CDR3 regions of TCR beta were amplified from RNA transcripts. First-round RT-PCR with HTBI primers preceded a second-round multiplex PCR. TCRdb redid the calling of the multiplex PCR reads with MiXCR, one entry per CDR3 protein. The table lists around 1,000,000 distinct CDR3 sequences, about two fifths of them singletons. The sample consisted of peripheral blood or thyroid tissue (not recorded which). The source of these receptors is an adult man with Graves' hyperthyroidism.

The gene calls are TRBV7-2 and TRBJ2-3; 9 positions agree with TRBD1. Germline lookup yields CDR1 SGHTA and CDR2 FQGNSA. V shed 5 bases and J 2 bases; nucleotides not matched to a gene: 5. CDR3 length: 15 residues. Here the CDR3 DNA reads TGTGCCAGCAGCCGACAGGGGGGAAACACAGATACGCAGTATTTT. Protein product: CASSRQGGNTDTQYF.

A word on this clonotype: Possible read error: a much larger clone is one base away. This chain connects TRBV24-1 to TRBJ1-1; D unresolved. This CDR3 contains 13 residues. CDR1 KGHDR and CDR2 SFDVKD come from the germline V gene. This CDR3 reads CANSFSSMTEAFF. DNA for the CDR3: TGTGCCAACAGTTTTAGTTCGATGACTGAAGCTTTCTTT.

V is TRBV15 and J is TRBJ1-1; 7 nucleotides agree with TRBD1. Germline V gene data show CDR1 as LNHNV and CDR2 as YYDKDF (reference sequence). J gave up 12 bases and V 2 bases, and 6 bases lay outside the gene matches. This CDR3 contains 12 residues. CDR3 coding DNA: TGTGCCACCAGCAGAACGACAGGGCTGTCTTTCTTT. This sequence encodes CATSRTTGLSFF.

This clonotype was counted ten times or more. This chain joins TRBV2 and TRBJ1-6, with 10 bases identical to TRBD1. This CDR3 spans 16 amino acids. The germline CDR1 and CDR2 sequences are SNHLY and FYNNEI. V shed 4 bases and J 9 bases; nucleotides not matched to a gene: 9. CDR3 bases: TGTGCCAGCAGTGGGACAGGGGGGAACATCGGTTCACCCCTCCACTTT. Protein: CASSGTGGNIGSPLHF.

This clonotype has a handful of counts. The chain employs TRBV12-3 or TRBV12-4 and TRBJ1-1; D unclear. The CDR3 is 16 amino acids. V was clipped by 4 bases and J by 1 base, with 16 bases between them. The DNA of the CDR3 is TGTGCCAGCAGTTCAATAATTGGGCCGTCGAACACTGAAGCTTTCTTT. It is translated as CASSSIIGPSNTEAFF.

This clonotype has a count of ten or more. This rearrangement joins TRBV10-3 to TRBJ2-2; tentatively, D is TRBD1 or TRBD2 (5 bases each). CDR1 and CDR2 (germline): ENHRY, SYGVKD. This CDR3 region has 10 residues. Between the trimmed V and J ends, which lost 8 bases and 7 bases, there was a span of 5 bases. CDR3 protein: CAIGGGELFF. The CDR3 DNA sequence: TGTGCCATCGGGGGCGGGGAGCTGTTTTTT.

This clonotype was seen more than once but under ten times. This chain uses TRBV13 with TRBJ1-2, with a weak D call TRBD1 (5 bases). CDR1 PRHDT and CDR2 FYEKMQ come from the germline V gene (reference sequence). Between the trimmed V and J ends, which lost 4 bases and 7 bases, there was a span of 22 bases. The CDR3 loop spans 16 amino acids. CDR3 protein: CASSSSGQAWGGGYTF. For the CDR3, the DNA is TGTGCCAGCAGCTCGTCAGGACAAGCCTGGGGGGGTGGCTACACCTTC.

At least ten counts were recorded for this clonotype. The chain joins TRBV7-9 to TRBJ2-5, with a possible D match to TRBD2 (6 bases). Germline V gene data show CDR1 as SEHNR and CDR2 as FQNEAQ (reference sequence). CDR3 length: 15 amino acids. V was cut by 1 base and J by 5 bases, with 14 bases left in between. The CDR3 reads CASSLEEGTRETQYF. In DNA form, the CDR3 reads TGTGCCAGCAGCTTAGAGGAAGGGACTCGTGAGACCCAGTACTTC. The variable domain in full, with the rest retrieved from reference TRBV7-9 and TRBJ2-5, is DTGVSQNPRHKITKRGQNVTFRCDPISEHNRLYWYRQTLGQGPEFLTYFQNEAQLEKSRLLSDRFSAERPKGSFSTLEIQRTEQGDSAMYLCASSLEEGTRETQYFGPGTRLLVL.

The rearrangement links TRBV20-1 to TRBJ2-6; TRBD1 matches 9 bases. The germline V gene encodes CDR1 DFQATT and CDR2 SNEGSKA (reference sequence). After removal of 5 bases from V and 4 bases from J, the junction contained 9 bases not matched to a gene. This CDR3 is built from 16 residues. The DNA for the CDR3 is TGCAGTGCTCCTCGGGGGACAGGGAGCGGGGCCAACGTCCTGACTTTC. This codes for CSAPRGTGSGANVLTF.

The table lists this clonotype with many counts. The junction departs from germline at one end; a sequencing error may be responsible. The chain carries TRBV2 and TRBJ2-7; 8 nucleotides match TRBD1. The CDR3 length is 10 residues. Looked up from germline, CDR1 is SNHLY and CDR2 is FYNNEI. CDR3 loop: CASSLDREKF. The CDR3 coding sequence is TGTGCCAGCAGCCTGGACAGGGAAAAGTTC. Complete variable domain (other parts from reference TRBV2 and TRBJ2-7): EPEVTQTPSHQVTQMGQEVILRCVPISNHLYFYWYRQILGQKVEFLVSFYNNEISEKSEIFDDQFSVERPDGSNFTLKIRSTKLEDSAMYFCASSLDREKFGPGTRLTVT.

The gene calls are TRBV10-3 and TRBJ2-7, with 13 bases fitting TRBD2. CDR3 length equals 14 residues. Germline loops: CDR1 ENHRY, CDR2 SYGVKD. The V segment lost 11 bases and the J segment 1 base; nucleotides outside the gene matches: 5. The chain's CDR3 is CAAGTSGISYEQYF. CDR3 DNA sequence: TGTGCCGCCGGGACTAGCGGGATTTCCTACGAGCAGTACTTC.

The V and J genes are TRBV10-3 and TRBJ2-2; perhaps TRBD2 as D (6 bases). CDR1 and CDR2 from the germline V gene are ENHRY and SYGVKD. The CDR3 is 15 amino acids. V lost 4 bases and J 6 bases, leaving 15 bases between the germline ends. CDR3 bases: TGTGCCATCAGTGTAGGGGCTAGCGTAGCCGGGGAGCTGTTTTTT. Its protein is CAISVGASVAGELFF.

This chain uses TRBV11-2 with TRBJ1-4; D remains unclear. Germline V gene lookup returns CDR1 SGHAT and CDR2 FQNNGV. The CDR3 runs to 15 residues. Trimming removed 5 bases from V and 7 bases from J, with 17 bases in between. CDR3 sequence reads: CASSREERVGEKLFF. CDR3 bases: TGTGCCAGCAGCCGGGAGGAGAGAGTCGGTGAAAAACTGTTTTTT.

There are many counts of this clonotype. This chain links TRBV12-3 or TRBV12-4 with TRBJ1-2, with TRBD1 matching 9 bases. Trimming at V came to 4 bases and at J to 7 bases, leaving 7 bases not matched to a gene. The CDR3 is made up of 14 amino acids. CDR3 sequence reads: CASSWDRDVRGYTF. The CDR3 DNA sequence: TGTGCCAGCAGTTGGGACAGGGACGTCCGTGGCTACACCTTC.